The 5 T cell receptor beta chains below all came from one sample that was sequenced in a study of vaccination and CD4 T cells after COVID-19. Cultured CD4+ T cell DNA was sequenced using the Oncomine TCR Beta short-read assay. MiXCR, applied by TCRdb to the PCR reads, yields one record per CDR3 protein. The sample lists around 15,000 distinct CDR3 sequences, 45% to 50% occurring once. The antigens for these receptors are not known. The treatment denotes: approximately 9-day PBMC culture with coronavirus spike peptide pools or control peptides (ViraFEST assay). The starting material was CD4+ T cells from blood, cultured in vitro, obtained before SARS-CoV-2 vaccination. The origin of the receptors is a human donor who received a COVID-19 vaccine.

V is TRBV10-3 and J is TRBJ1-4; tentative D call: TRBD1 (5 bases). The germline CDR1 and CDR2 sequences are ENHRY and SYGVKD. V dropped 5 bases and J dropped 6 bases, with 16 bases sitting between them. CDR3 length equals 15 residues. The CDR3: CAISNTGRVDEKLFF. DNA of the CDR3: TGTGCCATCAGTAATACAGGCCGGGTCGATGAAAAACTGTTTTTT.

The V call is TRBV6-1, the J call TRBJ1-2; maybe TRBD1 (5 bases). The CDR3 totals 14 residues. V shed 6 bases and J shed 3 bases, with 14 bases lying between them. Germline V gives CDR1 MNHNS, CDR2 SASEGT. In nucleotides, the CDR3 is TGTGCCAGCAGGTCCTCCGGGACCCACTATGGCTACACCTTC. Translating gives CASRSSGTHYGYTF.

This clonotype occurred a few times. V gene TRBV7-2 combines with J gene TRBJ1-2; a possible D gene is TRBD1 (5 bases). The CDR3 length is 11 residues. Per the germline V gene, CDR1 is SGHTA and CDR2 is FQGNSA. The V and J ends lost 1 base and 14 bases respectively, with 11 bases between them. CDR3 DNA: TGTGCCAGCAGCTTAGGGGGGGACGGGACCTTC. It is translated as CASSLGGDGTF.

The chain has TRBV19 and TRBJ1-2, with D possibly matching TRBD1 (6 bases). The V gene's germline CDR1 is LNHDA and CDR2 SQIVND (reference sequence). This CDR3 has 15 residues. The V end lost 5 bases, the J end lost 7 bases, and 20 bases lay between the germline ends. The CDR3: CASSPKDRPTGGYTF. The DNA for the CDR3 is TGTGCCAGTAGTCCAAAAGACAGGCCAACGGGTGGCTACACCTTC.

This clonotype turned up a few times. The chain couples TRBV7-9 to TRBJ2-7, with D maybe TRBD1 (6 bases). Germline V gene data show CDR1 as SEHNR and CDR2 as FQNEAQ (reference sequence). This CDR3 comprises 14 residues. The V end was cut by 1 base, the J end by 6 bases, with 13 bases between. The CDR3 nucleotides read TGTGCCAGCAGCTTAGAGGCGGACAGAGGCGAGCAGTACTTC. Translating gives CASSLEADRGEQYF. Using reference TRBV7-9 and TRBJ2-7 for the parts outside the CDR3, the full variable domain is DTGVSQNPRHKITKRGQNVTFRCDPISEHNRLYWYRQTLGQGPEFLTYFQNEAQLEKSRLLSDRFSAERPKGSFSTLEIQRTEQGDSAMYLCASSLEADRGEQYFGPGTRLTVT.